This T cell receptor beta chain came from a study of Graves' ophthalmopathy and Graves' hyperthyroidism. Amplification targeted the TCR beta CDR3 regions, with RNA transcripts as the source material. Following a first-round RT-PCR that used HTBI primers, a second-round multiplex PCR was carried out. TCRdb itself ran the multiplex PCR reads through MiXCR, one entry per CDR3 protein. The sample gives 900,000 to 1,200,000 distinct CDR3 sequences, about 40% of which show up once; 11% is in the top ten. Trimming removed 4 bases from V and 0 bases from J; junction bases left unmatched: 7. The germline V gene encodes CDR1 SGHNT and CDR2 YYREEE (reference sequence). This CDR3 region has 15 residues.

The V and J genes are TRBV5-4 and TRBJ2-7; TRBD1 matches at 7 bases. Input material: peripheral blood or thyroid tissue (not recorded which). This clonotype was obtained from an adult man with Graves' hyperthyroidism. DNA of the CDR3: TGTGCCAGCAGCGACCGGGACAGCTACTCCTACGAGCAGTACTTC. Translated: CASSDRDSYSYEQYF.